Each of the 10 T cell receptor beta chains below was sequenced from the same sample in a study of blood T cell repertoires in COVID-19. Assay: immunoSEQ multiplex PCR; the TCRdb copy retains only in-frame clones and omits some. The sample has 350,000 to 450,000 clones, over 75% seen once. Sequenced input: PBMCs or T cells enriched from blood (not recorded which). Every receptor here comes from a young woman who had been exposed to COVID-19.

The V call is TRBV21-1, the J call TRBJ2-2; the table calls TRBD1, which could not be checked here. TRBV21-1 is deemed a pseudogene. The CDR3 is 12 amino acids. This CDR3 is CASSSKSGELFF. CDR3 DNA sequence: TGTGCCAGCAGTTCCAAATCCGGGGAGCTGTTTTTT.

A single count supports this clone. The chain combines TRBV5-6 with TRBJ2-7, with 12 bases that match TRBD2. From germline, CDR1 is SGHDT and CDR2 YYEEEE. The junction had 5 bases not matched to a gene; V was cut back by 4 bases and J by 0 bases. The CDR3 extends over 16 amino acids. The CDR3 DNA reads TGTGCCAGCAGCGGAGAGGGACTAGCGGGCTCCTACGAGCAGTACTTC. Amino acid sequence: CASSGEGLAGSYEQYF.

This chain links TRBV7-6 with TRBJ2-7; 9 positions agree with TRBD2. V shed 3 bases, J shed 2 bases, and the junction held 2 bases outside the gene matches. From germline, CDR1 is SGHVS and CDR2 FNYEAQ. The CDR3 totals 14 residues. The CDR3 region has the DNA TGTGCCAGCAGCTTGACTAGCGGCGCCTACGAGCAGTACTTC. It encodes CASSLTSGAYEQYF.

This chain uses TRBV9 with TRBJ2-1; D possibly corresponds to TRBD2 (6 bases). The ends were cut back, 6 bases at V and 4 bases at J, with 11 bases in the middle. The CDR3 is made up of 13 amino acids. Germline loops: CDR1 SGDLS, CDR2 YYNGEE. CDR3 loop: CASTGGAYNEQFF. The CDR3 DNA is TGTGCCAGCACCGGAGGGGCTTACAATGAGCAGTTCTTC.

CDR3 DNA sequence: TGTGCCAGCAGCTTGGGCCAGCGTGAGCAGTTCTTC. This sequence encodes CASSLGQREQFF. The V gene is TRBV5-6, the J gene TRBJ2-1; no clear D. Germline lookup yields CDR1 SGHDT and CDR2 YYEEEE. Trimming removed 0 bases at V and 9 bases at J, with 7 bases between. This CDR3 region has 12 residues.

The chain uses TRBV4-3 and TRBJ2-1; the D gene is possibly TRBD1 (6 bases). Germline CDR1 LGHNA, CDR2 YSLEER. The CDR3 totals 16 residues. Trimming pared 0 bases from V and 7 bases from J, leaving 16 bases between. CDR3 sequence reads: CASSQDRTAPLNEQFF. The CDR3, as DNA: TGCGCCAGCAGCCAAGATCGGACAGCCCCACTGAATGAGCAGTTCTTC.

Only one count was recorded for this clone. This chain joins TRBV29-1 and TRBJ2-2; D is unclear. Germline assignment: CDR1 SQVTM and CDR2 ANQGSEA. The CDR3 is 11 amino acids. Trimming took off 7 bases at V and 7 bases at J, with 10 bases between the two ends. This chain's CDR3 is CSAEIDGELFF. The CDR3, as DNA: TGCAGCGCTGAGATAGACGGGGAGCTGTTTTTT.

CDR3 nucleotides: TGTGCCAGCAGCTTAAGGGGGCCAGGGGGCAATGGCTACACCTTC. Protein: CASSLRGPGGNGYTF. The chain couples TRBV7-3 to TRBJ1-2; TRBD1 agrees at 8 bases. With 1 base clipped from V and 6 bases from J, the junction kept 7 bases outside the gene matches. Germline V gene data show CDR1 as SGHTA and CDR2 as FQGTGA. CDR3 length: 15 amino acids.

The rearrangement joins TRBV1 to TRBJ1-6; TRBD1 is taken as the D call from the table, unchecked against the DNA. TRBV1 is a known pseudogene. The CDR3 runs to 16 residues. The CDR3 loop reads CTSSQDVRTEDSPLHF. The CDR3 region has the DNA TGCACCAGCAGCCAAGATGTCCGGACAGAAGATTCACCCCTCCACTTT.

This chain joins TRBV6-4 and TRBJ2-1; perhaps TRBD2 as D (6 bases). Between the trimmed V and J ends, which lost 7 bases and 6 bases, there was a span of 22 bases. The CDR3 is made up of 16 amino acids. Germline-derived CDR1 and CDR2 are MRHNA and SNTAGT. CDR3 DNA sequence: TGTGCCAGCACCCGATGGGGCGGGGTGCTCTTCAATGAGCAGTTCTTC. Translated, it gives CASTRWGGVLFNEQFF.